This T cell receptor (beta chain) appears in the sequencing data of a study of T cell responses to AZD1222 COVID-19 vaccine. Study observations and caveats: Spike-specific TCR breadth and depth were elevated following two AZD1222 doses.

The protocol was immunoSEQ multiplex PCR, while the TCRdb copy is restricted to in-frame clones and leaves out a portion. The table lists more than 95,000 clones, around 89% of them singletons. This clone occurred once. Its target is not known. Sequencing was performed on peripheral blood, taken 28 days after the second AZD1222 dose. This TCR was recovered from an adult who received the AZD1222 COVID-19 vaccine.

This chain's CDR3 is CASSGLAGVFDEQFF. The CDR3 region has the DNA TGTGCCAGCAGTGGACTAGCGGGAGTGTTCGATGAGCAGTTCTTC. The chain uses TRBV2 and TRBJ2-1; 12 bases fit TRBD2. CDR1 and CDR2 from the germline V gene are SNHLY and FYNNEI. This CDR3 comprises 15 residues. After removal of 4 bases from V and 8 bases from J, the junction contained 6 bases not matched to a gene.